This T cell receptor beta chain emerged from a study of spatial heterogeneity in lung cancer. Study in general: Available follow-up PBMC samples were sequenced, at a median of roughly two years post-resection. General observations from the study: Tumor TCRs that were ubiquitous and expanded showed up in blood more at resection than follow-up.

Every individual TCR cDNA molecule carried its own unique molecular identifier, which allowed correction of PCR and sequencing errors. TCRdb itself ran the 5' RACE reads through MiXCR, one entry per CDR3 protein. The sample records approximately 100,000 distinct CDR3 sequences, roughly 19% being singletons. Stated time point: blood at routine non-recurrence follow-up after resection. From tumor, nontumor lung or frozen PBMC, whole RNA was taken unsorted for sequencing. Germline-derived CDR1 and CDR2 are SGHDN and FVKESK. V was trimmed by 1 base and J by 7 bases, leaving 11 bases between them. This CDR3 contains 13 residues. A few counts support this clonotype. Its target is not known.

This clonotype was obtained from a male donor with early-stage non-small cell lung cancer. The chain is built from TRBV14 and TRBJ2-7; D gene ambiguous. The specimen comprised PBMCs, sampled at follow-up. CDR3 protein: CASSQVEAREQYF. As DNA, the CDR3 is TGTGCCAGCAGCCAAGTAGAGGCACGGGAGCAGTACTTC.